The 12 T cell receptor beta chains given below trace back to one sample, sequenced in a study of neoadjuvant nivolumab and ipilimumab in lung cancer. Repertoires were generated with immunoSEQ multiplex PCR, while TCRdb's copy carries only in-frame clones and drops some. The table records around 13,000 clones, around 70% of them present only once. Sample: peripheral blood, taken after neoadjuvant nivolumab, alone or with ipilimumab, at or shortly before surgery. These TCRs come from an adult with non-small cell lung cancer.

The chain uses TRBV5-1 and TRBJ1-1; 11 bases are a match to TRBD1. The length of the CDR3 is 14 residues. V trimming: 3 bases; J trimming: 4 bases; junction bases outside the gene matches: 2. Germline-derived CDR1 and CDR2 are SGHRS and YFSETQ. The CDR3, as DNA: TGCGCCAGCAGCTGGGACAGGGGGACCACTGAAGCTTTCTTT. Translating gives CASSWDRGTTEAFF.

V usage is TRBV7-9 and J usage is TRBJ2-1; D not certain. V lost 1 base and J lost 10, with 11 bases in between. Germline loops: CDR1 SEHNR, CDR2 FQNEAQ (reference sequence). The CDR3 has 13 residues. The CDR3 is CASSLVVLAEQFF. The CDR3 DNA is TGTGCCAGCAGCTTAGTGGTGTTAGCCGAGCAGTTCTTC.

The chain is built from TRBV30 and TRBJ2-1; no reliable D call. The CDR3 covers 13 residues. The V and J ends lost 0 bases and 0 bases respectively, with 3 bases between them. Germline CDR1 and CDR2: GTSNPN and SVGIG (reference sequence). DNA of the CDR3: TGTGCCTGGAGTGTACGCTCCTACAATGAGCAGTTCTTC. It yields the protein CAWSVRSYNEQFF.

CDR3 protein: CASRSRTGNEQYF. In nucleotides, the CDR3 is TGTGCCAGCAGATCCAGGACAGGGAACGAGCAGTACTTC. The chain employs TRBV7-2 and TRBJ2-7; 8 bases are a match to TRBD1. The germline CDR1 and CDR2 sequences are SGHTA and FQGNSA. V trimming: 6 bases; J trimming: 5 bases; junction bases outside the gene matches: 6. The CDR3 covers 13 residues.

This clone was observed a handful of times. This chain uses TRBV5-1 with TRBJ2-2, with D hard to call. CDR3 size: 14 residues. Germline CDR1 reads SGHRS; CDR2 reads YFSETQ. The V and J ends lost 0 bases and 1 base respectively, with 4 bases between them. The CDR3: CASSLGQNTGELFF. As DNA, the CDR3 is TGCGCCAGCAGCTTGGGGCAGAACACCGGGGAGCTGTTTTTT.

The V and J genes are TRBV11-2 and TRBJ1-1; D is undetermined. CDR3 length: 12 residues. Trimming shortened V by 6 bases and J by 7 bases, and 12 bases separated the two germline ends. From germline, CDR1 is SGHAT and CDR2 FQNNGV. CDR3 sequence reads: CASRHNRFEAFF. CDR3 bases: TGTGCCAGCAGACATAACCGGTTTGAAGCTTTCTTT.

The J gene is TRBJ1-1, the V gene TRBV7-9, with D hard to call. The CDR3 length is 14 residues. CDR1 is SEHNR, CDR2 FQNEAQ, per germline (reference sequence). Trimming shortened V by 0 bases and J by 1 base, and 6 bases separated the two germline ends. This chain's CDR3 is CASSLAEGNTEAFF. CDR3 in DNA: TGTGCCAGCAGCTTAGCAGAGGGGAACACTGAAGCTTTCTTT.

The chain combines TRBV18 with TRBJ2-1, with no clear D. The CDR3 totals 13 residues. From germline, CDR1 is KGHSH and CDR2 LQKENI. With 4 bases removed from V and 5 bases from J, the gap between germline ends came to 9 bases. The CDR3 DNA reads TGTGCCAGCTCACAAGGCCAGAACAATGAGCAGTTCTTC. It is translated as CASSQGQNNEQFF.

The chain has TRBV18 and TRBJ1-1; TRBD1 might be the D (5 bases). The CDR3 totals 13 residues. Trimming pared 3 bases from V and 3 bases from J, leaving 8 bases between. Germline CDR1 is KGHSH and CDR2 is LQKENI. In DNA form, the CDR3 reads TGTGCCAGCTCACCGAGCAGGGACACTGAAGCTTTCTTT. Its protein product is CASSPSRDTEAFF.

This clone was recorded a few times. J is TRBJ1-2 and V is TRBV2; D is perhaps TRBD1 (6 bases). Germline lookup yields CDR1 SNHLY and CDR2 FYNNEI. The CDR3 runs to 14 residues. The germline V and J ends were trimmed by 3 bases and 4 bases, with 12 bases remaining between them. The CDR3 nucleotides are TGTGCCAGCAGTGATCAGGGAGGGGGCTATGGCTACACCTTC. Translated: CASSDQGGGYGYTF.

The V gene is TRBV14, the J gene TRBJ1-1; D is undetermined. The V and J ends lost 4 bases and 2 bases respectively, with 8 bases between them. CDR3 length equals 13 residues. Per the germline V gene, CDR1 is SGHDN and CDR2 is FVKESK. In nucleotides, the CDR3 is TGTGCCAGCAGCCGCGACATCAACACTGAAGCTTTCTTT. This sequence encodes CASSRDINTEAFF.

This chain uses TRBV6-6 with TRBJ2-7, with D possibly matching TRBD2 (6 bases). Trimming pared 2 bases from V and 5 bases from J, leaving 13 bases between. There are 14 residues in the CDR3. Looked up from germline, CDR1 is MNHNY and CDR2 is SVGAGI (reference sequence). CDR3 sequence: CASSYRGGRNEQYF. DNA for the CDR3: TGTGCCAGCAGTTACCGAGGAGGGAGGAACGAGCAGTACTTC.